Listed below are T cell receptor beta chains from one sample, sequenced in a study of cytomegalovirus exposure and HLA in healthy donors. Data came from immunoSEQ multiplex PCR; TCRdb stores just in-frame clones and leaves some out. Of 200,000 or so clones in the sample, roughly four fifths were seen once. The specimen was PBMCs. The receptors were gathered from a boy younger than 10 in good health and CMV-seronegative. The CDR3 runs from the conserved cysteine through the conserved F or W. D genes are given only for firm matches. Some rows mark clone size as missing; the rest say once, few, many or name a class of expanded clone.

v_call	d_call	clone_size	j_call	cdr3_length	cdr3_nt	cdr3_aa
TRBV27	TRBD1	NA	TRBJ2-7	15	TGTGCCAGCAGTATACAGGGGGTCGGGTCCTACGAGCAGTACTTC	CASSIQGVGSYEQYF
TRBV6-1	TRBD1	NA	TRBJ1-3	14	TGTGCCTGCAGGGATACAGGGGCTGGAAACACCATATATTTT	CACRDTGAGNTIYF
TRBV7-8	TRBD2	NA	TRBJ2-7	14	TGTGCCAGCAGCTTTGTCGAGCGGGGGTTAGAGCAGTACTTC	CASSFVERGLEQYF
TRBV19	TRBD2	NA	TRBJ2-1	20	TGTGCCCTTAGGTCGGGGGGGAGTTATCCTTTTGAGAGCTCCTACAATGAGCAGTTCTTC	CALRSGGSYPFESSYNEQFF
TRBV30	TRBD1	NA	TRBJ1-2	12	TGTGCCGGTGGGGGAAGGGGACAGGGCTACACCTTC	CAGGGRGQGYTF
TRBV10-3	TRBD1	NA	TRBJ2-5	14	TGTGCCATCAGCCAGGACAGGTCGTTTGAGACCCAGTACTTC	CAISQDRSFETQYF
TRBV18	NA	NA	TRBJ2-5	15	TGTGCCAGCTCTCACAACCAGGGCTACCAAGAGACCCAGTACTTC	CASSHNQGYQETQYF
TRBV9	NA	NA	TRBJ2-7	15	TGTGCCAGCAGCCCCAACGTTATCAGCTCCTACGAGCAGTACTTC	CASSPNVISSYEQYF
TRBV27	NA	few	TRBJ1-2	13	TGTGCCAGCAGTTCCGGACAGCTCTATGGCTACACCTTC	CASSSGQLYGYTF
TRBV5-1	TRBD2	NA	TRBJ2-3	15	TGCGCCAGCAGCTTGGTATCGCGGGAGGGAGATACGCAGTATTTT	CASSLVSREGDTQYF
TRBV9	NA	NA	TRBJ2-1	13	TGTGCCAGCAACCCGGGGGGCTCGAATGAGCAGTTCTTC	CASNPGGSNEQFF